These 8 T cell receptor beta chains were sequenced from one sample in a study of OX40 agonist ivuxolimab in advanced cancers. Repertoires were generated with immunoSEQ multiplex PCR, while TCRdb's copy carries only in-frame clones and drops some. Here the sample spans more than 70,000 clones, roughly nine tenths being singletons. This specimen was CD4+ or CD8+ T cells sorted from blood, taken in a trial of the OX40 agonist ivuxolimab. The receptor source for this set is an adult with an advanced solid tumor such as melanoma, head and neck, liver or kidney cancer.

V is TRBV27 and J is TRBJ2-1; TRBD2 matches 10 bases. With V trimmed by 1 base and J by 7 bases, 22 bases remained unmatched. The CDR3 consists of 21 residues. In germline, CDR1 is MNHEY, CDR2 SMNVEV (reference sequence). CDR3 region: CASSLFYWGDFRTSGGNEQFF. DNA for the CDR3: TGTGCCAGCAGTTTATTTTATTGGGGAGATTTTAGGACTAGCGGCGGAAATGAGCAGTTCTTC.

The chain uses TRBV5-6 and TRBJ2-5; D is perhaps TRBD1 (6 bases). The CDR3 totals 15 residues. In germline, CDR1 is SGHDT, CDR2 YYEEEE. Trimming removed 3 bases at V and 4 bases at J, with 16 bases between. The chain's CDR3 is CASSSQGGRGETQYF. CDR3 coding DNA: TGTGCCAGCAGCTCCCAAGGGGGTAGAGGAGAGACCCAGTACTTC.

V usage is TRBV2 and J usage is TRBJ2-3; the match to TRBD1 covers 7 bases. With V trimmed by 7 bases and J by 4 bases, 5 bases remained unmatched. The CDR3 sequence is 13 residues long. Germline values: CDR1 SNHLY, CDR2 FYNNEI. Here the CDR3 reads CASKTGTSDTQYF. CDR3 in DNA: TGTGCCAGCAAGACAGGGACGTCAGATACGCAGTATTTT. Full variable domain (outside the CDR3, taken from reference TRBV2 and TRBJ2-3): EPEVTQTPSHQVTQMGQEVILRCVPISNHLYFYWYRQILGQKVEFLVSFYNNEISEKSEIFDDQFSVERPDGSNFTLKIRSTKLEDSAMYFCASKTGTSDTQYFGPGTRLTVL.

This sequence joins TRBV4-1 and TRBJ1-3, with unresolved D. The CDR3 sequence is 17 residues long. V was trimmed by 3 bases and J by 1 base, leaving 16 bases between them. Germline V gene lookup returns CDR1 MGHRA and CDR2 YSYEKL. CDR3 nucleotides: TGCGCCAGCAGCCAGGGTTGGGTCTTTCGGTCTGGAAACACCATATATTTT. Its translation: CASSQGWVFRSGNTIYF.

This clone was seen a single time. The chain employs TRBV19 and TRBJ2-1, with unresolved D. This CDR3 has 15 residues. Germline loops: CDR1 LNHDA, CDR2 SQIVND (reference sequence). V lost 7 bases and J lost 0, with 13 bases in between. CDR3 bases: TGTGCCAGTAAAGGGTGGGATAGCTCCTACAATGAGCAGTTCTTC. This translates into CASKGWDSSYNEQFF.

The CDR3 DNA reads as TGTGCCAGCTCATTTACAGGGGGCGGGAGTCAGCCCCAGCATTTT. Encoded protein: CASSFTGGGSQPQHF. The chain uses TRBV18 and TRBJ1-5; TRBD1 aligns across 9 bases. Losses at the gene ends were 5 bases for V and 6 bases for J; bases not matched to a gene: 8. Per germline, CDR1 KGHSH and CDR2 LQKENI. This CDR3 comprises 15 residues. The variable domain in full, with the rest retrieved from reference TRBV18 and TRBJ1-5, is NAGVMQNPRHLVRRRGQEARLRCSPMKGHSHVYWYRQLPEEGLKFMVYLQKENIIDESGMPKERFSAEFPKEGPSILRIQQVVRGDSAAYFCASSFTGGGSQPQHFGDGTRLSIL.

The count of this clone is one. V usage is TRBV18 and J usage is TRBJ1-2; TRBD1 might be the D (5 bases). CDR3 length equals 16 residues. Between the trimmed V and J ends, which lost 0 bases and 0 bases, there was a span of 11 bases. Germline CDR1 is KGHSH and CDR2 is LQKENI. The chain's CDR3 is CASSPPDTLANYGYTF. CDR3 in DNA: TGTGCCAGCTCACCACCGGACACGCTAGCTAACTATGGCTACACCTTC.

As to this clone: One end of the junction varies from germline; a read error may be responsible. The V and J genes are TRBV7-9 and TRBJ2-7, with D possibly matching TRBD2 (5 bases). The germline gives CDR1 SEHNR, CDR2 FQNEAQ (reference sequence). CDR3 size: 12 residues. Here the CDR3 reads CASSLMARGLLF. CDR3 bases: TGTGCCAGCAGCTTAATGGCTAGAGGGTTGTTATTC.